The rows below give T cell receptor beta chains drawn from one sample of a study of T cell responses to AZD1222 COVID-19 vaccine. Assay used: immunoSEQ multiplex PCR; TCRdb lists only in-frame clones, some missing. The data show some 120,000 clones, with approximately 88% seen just once and around 20% held by the top ten. The sample in question was peripheral blood, obtained on day 0 of MenACWY control vaccination. The receptors were sampled from an adult in good health. Each CDR3 is given with its conserved first and last residue. D genes are given only for firm matches. Size is omitted from some rows. Given values are once, few, many or a class for expanded clones.

d_call	clone_size	v_call	j_call	cdr3_nt	cdr3_aa
.	.	TRBV6-6	TRBJ1-2	TGTGCCAGCATTCCATCTCAAGGGGCCTATACTAACTATGGCTACACCTTC	CASIPSQGAYTNYGYTF
TRBD1	.	TRBV11-2	TRBJ2-7	TGTGCCAGCAGCACGGGACAGCTGAGCTCCTACGAGCAGTACTTC	CASSTGQLSSYEQYF
.	.	TRBV12-5	TRBJ1-2	TGTGCTAGTGGTCAATCCGGGACACCAAATGGCTACACCTTC	CASGQSGTPNGYTF
.	.	TRBV12-3/TRBV12-4	TRBJ2-1	TGTGCCAGCAGTTTAGGCGAGTTTCCTGAGCAGTTCTTC	CASSLGEFPEQFF
TRBD2	.	TRBV28	TRBJ2-1	TGTGCCAGCAGTCGGGGGGGCGGTTTTTGGGAGCAGTTCTTC	CASSRGGGFWEQFF
.	.	TRBV2	TRBJ1-2	TGTGCCAGCAGTCCAAACAGTTACTATGGCTACACCTTC	CASSPNSYYGYTF
.	.	TRBV5-6	TRBJ1-5	TGTGCCAGCAGCTTCTGCGTGCCCCAGCATTTT	CASSFCVPQHF
TRBD2	.	TRBV11-2	TRBJ2-5	TGTGCCAGCAGCCTCCGGACTAGCGGGAGGGGGGAGACCCAGTACTTC	CASSLRTSGRGETQYF
.	few	TRBV9	TRBJ1-1	TGTGCCAGCAGCGTAGCTCACAGTGAAGCTTTCTTT	CASSVAHSEAFF
.	.	TRBV7-3	TRBJ2-1	TGTGCCAGCAGCCTCCTATGGGTTGAGCAGTTCTTC	CASSLLWVEQFF
.	.	TRBV7-2	TRBJ1-2	TGTGCCAGCAGCTTTCGGGGATCTATACCGTTTAACTATGGCTACACCTTC	CASSFRGSIPFNYGYTF
.	.	TRBV9	TRBJ1-1	TGTGCCAGCAGCGTGGAAGGGGTCAAACTCACTGAAGCTTTCTTT	CASSVEGVKLTEAFF
.	.	TRBV11-2	TRBJ1-1	TGTGCCAGCAGCCCAGGACCGGGGCCGAACACTGAAGCTTTCTTT	CASSPGPGPNTEAFF
TRBD1	once	TRBV24-1	TRBJ2-5	TGTGCCACCAGTGATGCTACAGGGGGCCAAGAGACCCAGTACTTC	CATSDATGGQETQYF
.	.	TRBV9	TRBJ1-2	TGTGCCAGCAGCGTGGACAGCTATGGCTACACCTTC	CASSVDSYGYTF
TRBD1	.	TRBV9	TRBJ2-3	TGTGCCAGCAGCGTCGGGACAGCCACAGATACGCAGTATTTT	CASSVGTATDTQYF
.	few	TRBV24-1	TRBJ1-2	TGTGCCACCAGTGATAGCGTGGAGAACTATGGCTACACCTTC	CATSDSVENYGYTF
TRBD1	.	TRBV7-3	TRBJ2-3	TGTGCCAGCAGCTTCAACAGGGGTAGCACAGATACGCAGTATTTT	CASSFNRGSTDTQYF
.	.	TRBV5-1	TRBJ2-7	TGCGCCAGCAGCTTCGGGACATCCTACGAGCAGTACTTC	CASSFGTSYEQYF
TRBD2	.	TRBV5-6	TRBJ2-1	TGTGCCAGCAGCCGCGGACTAGCGGGAGGGCCTGACAATGAGCAGTTCTTC	CASSRGLAGGPDNEQFF
.	.	TRBV29-1	TRBJ1-4	TGCAGCGTTGAAGGCCTCGGAAGGGAAGCTGGGCTGTTTTTT	CSVEGLGREAGLFF
TRBD1	.	TRBV7-7	TRBJ1-6	TGTGCTAGCAGCTTGATCACAGGGGATAATTCACCCCTCCACTTT	CASSLITGDNSPLHF
.	.	TRBV6-5	TRBJ2-1	TGTGCCAGCAGTTACTCCGACTTGTCCTACAATGAGCAGTTCTTC	CASSYSDLSYNEQFF
.	.	TRBV7-3	TRBJ1-1	TGTGCCAGCAGTCCCTTTCTCGGCAGGGCTCACACTGAAGCTTTCTTT	CASSPFLGRAHTEAFF
TRBD2	.	TRBV6-6	TRBJ2-3	TGTGCCAGCAGTTACGATCCCGGGAGGGCAGGTACGCAGTATTTT	CASSYDPGRAGTQYF
.	.	TRBV5-1	TRBJ2-7	TGCGCCAGCAGCTTGGTAGGGCACTACGAGCAGTACTTC	CASSLVGHYEQYF
.	.	TRBV9	TRBJ2-1	TGTGCCAGCAGCGTAGGGGACGGATTCTCCTACAATGAGCAGTTCTTC	CASSVGDGFSYNEQFF
.	.	TRBV12-3/TRBV12-4	TRBJ2-7	TGTGCCAGCAGTTTGTCCGGGTCGGGGGAGCAGTACTTC	CASSLSGSGEQYF
.	.	TRBV19	TRBJ1-2	TGTGCCAGTAGTATCGGCTTGGGGGGCTACACCTTC	CASSIGLGGYTF
TRBD1	.	TRBV27	TRBJ1-5	TGTGCCAGCAGCCCATCGGGACAGGGGAGTCAGCCCCAGCATTTT	CASSPSGQGSQPQHF
.	once	TRBV11-3	TRBJ1-2	TGTGCCAGCAGCTTACGGTCAGACAGTAACCTTCCTTTCGGGGACTATGGCTACACCTTC	CASSLRSDSNLPFGDYGYTF
.	.	TRBV5-5	TRBJ1-2	TGTGCCAGCAGCTTGGAACAGGCAGACTATGGCTACACCTTC	CASSLEQADYGYTF
.	.	TRBV5-4	TRBJ1-1	TGTGCCAGCAGCCACAGCCAGAACACTGAAGCTTTCTTT	CASSHSQNTEAFF
.	.	TRBV2	TRBJ1-4	TGTGCCAGCAGTGAAGAGGGCAGTCGGGGTGAAAAACTGTTTTTT	CASSEEGSRGEKLFF
.	.	TRBV2	TRBJ1-2	TGTGCCAGCAGTGGGACGGGTGGCTACACCTTC	CASSGTGGYTF
.	.	TRBV5-6	TRBJ1-2	TGTGCCAGCAGCTTGGCCGGTATCCAACCCTATGGCTACACCTTC	CASSLAGIQPYGYTF
TRBD2	.	TRBV19	TRBJ2-1	TGTGCCAGTAGTCCCTTCCCCAGACTAGCGGGAGGCCAGAGCTCCTACAATGAGCAGTTCTTC	CASSPFPRLAGGQSSYNEQFF